The rows below give T cell receptor beta chains drawn from one sample of a study of beta chain features in type 1 diabetes. The assay was immunoSEQ multiplex PCR, and TCRdb's table has in-frame clones only and misses some. The data contain under 950,000 clones, roughly 15% of them singletons. Sequenced sample: naive CD4+ T cells from blood. The origin of the receptors is a young woman in good health. Both conserved end residues are part of each CDR3. D genes are given only for firm matches. Only part of the rows carry a size: once, few, many, or a class if the clone is expanded.

>TRBV2|TRBD1|few|TRBJ2-7
CANRDRSYEQYF
TGTGCCAACCGGGACAGGTCCTACGAGCAGTACTTC
>TRBV7-9|.|.|TRBJ2-3
CASSAGSTDTQYF
TGTGCCAGCAGCGCCGGGAGCACAGATACGCAGTATTTT
>TRBV5-4|.|few|TRBJ2-7
CASSPSSRVPSYEQYF
TGTGCCAGCAGCCCGAGCAGCAGGGTACCGTCCTACGAGCAGTACTTC
>TRBV5-4|.|few|TRBJ2-3
CASSLGPQNTQYF
TGTGCCAGCAGCTTGGGACCGCAGAATACGCAGTATTTT
>TRBV5-1|.|few|TRBJ2-3
CASSLSTRGSTDTQYF
TGCGCCAGCAGCCTCTCCACCAGGGGTTCCACAGATACGCAGTATTTT
>TRBV7-9|TRBD2|.|TRBJ2-7
CASSLVRVGGRAYEQYF
TGTGCCAGCAGCTTAGTGAGAGTAGGCGGGAGGGCCTACGAGCAGTACTTC
>TRBV18|.|many|TRBJ2-5
CASSPGHGGETQYF
TGTGCCAGCTCACCCGGCCACGGCGGGGAGACCCAGTACTTC
>TRBV7-2|.|.|TRBJ2-7
CASSFSSGYEQYF
TGTGCCAGCAGCTTTAGTAGCGGCTACGAGCAGTACTTC
>TRBV6-6|.|.|TRBJ1-2
CASSYSRPRLDGYTF
TGTGCCAGCAGTTACTCGAGGCCACGGCTTGATGGCTACACCTTC
>TRBV28|TRBD1|few|TRBJ2-5
CASSSPTGGETQYF
TGTGCCAGCAGTTCCCCAACAGGGGGAGAGACCCAGTACTTC
>TRBV5-1|.|once|TRBJ2-3
CASSLVVGNADTQYF
TGCGCCAGCAGCTTGGTCGTGGGGAACGCAGATACGCAGTATTTT
>TRBV7-8|.|.|TRBJ2-7
CASSLVVSGDYEQYF
TGTGCCAGCAGCTTAGTTGTTTCCGGAGACTACGAGCAGTACTTC
>TRBV7-9|TRBD2|few|TRBJ2-7
CASSRLGSGLAGGEQYF
TGTGCCAGCAGCCGCCTCGGTTCGGGACTAGCGGGAGGCGAGCAGTACTTC
>TRBV6-1|TRBD1|.|TRBJ1-4
CASSRTGIPEKLFF
TGTGCCAGCAGTCGGACAGGGATACCGGAAAAACTGTTTTTT
>TRBV5-4|.|.|TRBJ2-7
CASSLGGTGNYEQYF
TGTGCCAGCAGCTTAGGCGGGACGGGTAACTACGAGCAGTACTTC